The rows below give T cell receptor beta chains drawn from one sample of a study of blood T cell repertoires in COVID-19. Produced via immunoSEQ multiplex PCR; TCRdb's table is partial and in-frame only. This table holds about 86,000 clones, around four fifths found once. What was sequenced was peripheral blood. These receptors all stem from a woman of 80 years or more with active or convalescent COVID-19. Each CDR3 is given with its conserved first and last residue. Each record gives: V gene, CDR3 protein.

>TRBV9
CASSVVGLAREETQYF
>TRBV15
CATGKDRNTEAFF
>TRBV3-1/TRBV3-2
CASRSYVGELFF
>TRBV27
CASSLYGTYEKLFF
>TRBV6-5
CASSYSRGTGELFF
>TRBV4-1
CASSQAGGRGTDTQYF
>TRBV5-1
CASSLMGAGAMNTEAFF
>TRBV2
CASSTGGGTGELFF
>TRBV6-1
CASSDGTYSNQPQHF
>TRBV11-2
CASSLGRPFYGYTF
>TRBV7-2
CASSVLTSGRRDTQYF
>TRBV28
CASTRQGQVIHTF
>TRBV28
CASRRAGVDEQYF
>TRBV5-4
CASSSSRQLNTEAFF
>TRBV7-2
CASSLTGGTDTQYF
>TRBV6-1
CASSEAGDGYYGYTF
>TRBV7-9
CASSPIQGSADTQYF
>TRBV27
CASSLFWLAHSYNEQFF
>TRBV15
CATSRVRLAGGMPYNEQFF
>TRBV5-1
CASRSLAGDNSPLHF
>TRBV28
CASSLGIRNQPQHF
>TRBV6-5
CASRTDREYYEQYF
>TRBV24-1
CATEDGWTDPNSPLHF
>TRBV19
CASSIRAEHEQFF
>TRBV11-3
CASSSRTFENTFAGELFF
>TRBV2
CASSRQGITNQPQHF
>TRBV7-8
CASSLLGAGEKLFF
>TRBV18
CASSPGNGNQPQHF
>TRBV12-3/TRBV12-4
CASTRARDGYTF
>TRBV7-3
CASTLRSGGNTEAFF
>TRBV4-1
CASSQSPQGGSSYNEQFF
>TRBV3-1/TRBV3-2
CASSPQGGNQPQHF
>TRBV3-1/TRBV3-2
CASSLTSGRTDTQYF
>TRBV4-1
CASSQDPRNTEAFF
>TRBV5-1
CASSLSTGGTPYEQYF
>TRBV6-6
CASSYGADRGNGGYTF
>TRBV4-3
CASSQDRGYEKLFF